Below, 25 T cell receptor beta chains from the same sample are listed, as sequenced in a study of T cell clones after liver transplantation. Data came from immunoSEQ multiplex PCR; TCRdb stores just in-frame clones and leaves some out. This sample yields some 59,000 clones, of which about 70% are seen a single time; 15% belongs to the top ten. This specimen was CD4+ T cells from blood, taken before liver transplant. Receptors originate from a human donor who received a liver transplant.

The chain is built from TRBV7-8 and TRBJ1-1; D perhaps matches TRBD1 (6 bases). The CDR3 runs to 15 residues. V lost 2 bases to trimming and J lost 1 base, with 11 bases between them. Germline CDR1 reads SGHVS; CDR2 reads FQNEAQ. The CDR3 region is CASSLITTGNTEAFF. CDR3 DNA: TGTGCCAGCAGCTTAATAACGACAGGGAACACTGAAGCTTTCTTT.

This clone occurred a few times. This CDR3 is CASSEFTGAYEQYF. The CDR3 nucleotides are TGCGCCAGCAGTGAGTTTACGGGGGCCTACGAGCAGTACTTC. V gene TRBV10-1 combines with J gene TRBJ2-7, with D tentatively TRBD2 (6 bases). Trimming cost V 1 base and J 2 bases, with 9 bases left between them. Germline V CDR1 and CDR2: WNHNN, SYGVQD (reference sequence). The CDR3 length is 14 residues.

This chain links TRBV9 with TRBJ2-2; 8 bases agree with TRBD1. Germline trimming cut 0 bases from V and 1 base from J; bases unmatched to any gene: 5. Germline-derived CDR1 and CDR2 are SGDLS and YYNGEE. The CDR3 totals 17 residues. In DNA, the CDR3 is TGTGCCAGCAGCGTAGCCCTAGGACAGGGGAACACCGGGGAGCTGTTTTTT. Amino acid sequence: CASSVALGQGNTGELFF.

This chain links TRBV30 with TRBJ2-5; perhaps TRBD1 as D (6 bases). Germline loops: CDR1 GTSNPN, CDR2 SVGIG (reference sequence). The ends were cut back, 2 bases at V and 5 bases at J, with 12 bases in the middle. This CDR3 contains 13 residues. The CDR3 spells CAWSTTGIETQYF. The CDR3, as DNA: TGTGCCTGGAGTACGACAGGAATTGAGACCCAGTACTTC.

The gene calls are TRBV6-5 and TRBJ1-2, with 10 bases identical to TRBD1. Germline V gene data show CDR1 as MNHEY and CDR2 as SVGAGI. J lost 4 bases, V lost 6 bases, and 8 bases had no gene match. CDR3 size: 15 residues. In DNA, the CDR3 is TGTGCCAGCAGCCCGACAGGGGGCAGAAGCTATGGCTACACCTTC. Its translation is CASSPTGGRSYGYTF.

Written as DNA, the CDR3 is TGTGCCAGCAGTGAAAGGGGGTCTAATGGCTACACCTTC. It is translated as CASSERGSNGYTF. This chain uses TRBV2 with TRBJ1-2, with a tentative D call TRBD1 (6 bases). The germline CDR1 and CDR2 sequences are SNHLY and FYNNEI. The CDR3 loop spans 13 amino acids. V was trimmed by 2 bases and J by 6 bases, leaving 10 bases between them.

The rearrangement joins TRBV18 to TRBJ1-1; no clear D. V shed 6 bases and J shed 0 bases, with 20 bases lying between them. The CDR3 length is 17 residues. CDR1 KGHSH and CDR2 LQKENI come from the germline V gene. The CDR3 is CASSRPGGSGLNTEAFF. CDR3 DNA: TGTGCCAGCTCCCGCCCCGGCGGGTCCGGCTTGAACACTGAAGCTTTCTTT. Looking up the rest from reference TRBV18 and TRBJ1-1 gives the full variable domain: NAGVMQNPRHLVRRRGQEARLRCSPMKGHSHVYWYRQLPEEGLKFMVYLQKENIIDESGMPKERFSAEFPKEGPSILRIQQVVRGDSAAYFCASSRPGGSGLNTEAFFGQGTRLTVV.

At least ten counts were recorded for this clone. The chain's CDR3 is CASTENRDSTEAFF. In DNA, the CDR3 is TGCGCCAGCACTGAAAACCGGGACAGCACTGAAGCTTTCTTT. The chain carries TRBV10-1 and TRBJ1-1, with 7 bases identical to TRBD1. Per germline, CDR1 WNHNN and CDR2 SYGVQD (reference sequence). CDR3 length equals 14 residues. After removal of 7 bases from V and 4 bases from J, the junction contained 9 bases not matched to a gene.

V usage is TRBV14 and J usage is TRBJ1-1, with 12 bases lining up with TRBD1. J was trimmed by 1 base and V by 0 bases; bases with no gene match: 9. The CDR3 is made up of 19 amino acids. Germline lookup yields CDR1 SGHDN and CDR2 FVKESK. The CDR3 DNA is TGTGCCAGCAGCCAAGATTGGGGACAGGGGGCGCTTAGGAACACTGAAGCTTTCTTT. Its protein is CASSQDWGQGALRNTEAFF. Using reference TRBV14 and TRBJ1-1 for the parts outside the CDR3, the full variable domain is EAGVTQFPSHSVIEKGQTVTLRCDPISGHDNLYWYRRVMGKEIKFLLHFVKESKQDESGMPNNRFLAERTGGTYSTLKVQPAELEDSGVYFCASSQDWGQGALRNTEAFFGQGTRLTVV.

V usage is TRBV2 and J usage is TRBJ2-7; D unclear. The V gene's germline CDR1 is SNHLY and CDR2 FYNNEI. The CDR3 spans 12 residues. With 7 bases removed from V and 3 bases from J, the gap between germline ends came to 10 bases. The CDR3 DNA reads TGTGCCAGCAAAACCCGAGTCTACGAGCAGTACTTC. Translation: CASKTRVYEQYF. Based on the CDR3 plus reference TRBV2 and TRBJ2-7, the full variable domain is EPEVTQTPSHQVTQMGQEVILRCVPISNHLYFYWYRQILGQKVEFLVSFYNNEISEKSEIFDDQFSVERPDGSNFTLKIRSTKLEDSAMYFCASKTRVYEQYFGPGTRLTVT.

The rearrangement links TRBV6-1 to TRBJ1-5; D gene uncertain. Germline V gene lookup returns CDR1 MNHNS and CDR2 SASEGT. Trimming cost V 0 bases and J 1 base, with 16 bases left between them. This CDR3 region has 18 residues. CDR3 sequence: CASSEAGRGRSSNQPQHF. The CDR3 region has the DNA TGTGCCAGCAGTGAAGCAGGGCGGGGTAGGAGCAGCAATCAGCCCCAGCATTTT.

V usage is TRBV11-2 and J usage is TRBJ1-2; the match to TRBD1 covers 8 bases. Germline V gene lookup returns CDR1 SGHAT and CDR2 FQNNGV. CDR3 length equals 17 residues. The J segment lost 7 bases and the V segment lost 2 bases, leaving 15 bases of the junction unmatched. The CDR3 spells CASSLMPGRQGSRGYTF. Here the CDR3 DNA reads TGTGCCAGCAGCTTAATGCCGGGGCGACAGGGGAGTCGTGGCTACACCTTC.

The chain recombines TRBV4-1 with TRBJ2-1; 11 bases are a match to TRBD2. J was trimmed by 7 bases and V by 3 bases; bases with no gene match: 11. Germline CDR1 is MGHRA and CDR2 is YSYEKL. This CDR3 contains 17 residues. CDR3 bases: TGCGCCAGCAGCCAGCCCCCCGGGACTAGCGGTCAAAATGAGCAGTTCTTC. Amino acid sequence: CASSQPPGTSGQNEQFF.

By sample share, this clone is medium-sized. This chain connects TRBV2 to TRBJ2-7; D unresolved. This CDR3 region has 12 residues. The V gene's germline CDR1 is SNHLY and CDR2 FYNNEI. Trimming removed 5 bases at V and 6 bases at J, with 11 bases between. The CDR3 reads CASSFTETEQYF. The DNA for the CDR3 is TGTGCCAGCAGTTTCACAGAGACCGAGCAGTACTTC.

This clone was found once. The DNA of the CDR3 is TGCGCCACAGGAGGGGGACAGGGGGGGACTGAAGCTTTCTTT. This codes for CATGGGQGGTEAFF. The chain recombines TRBV5-1 with TRBJ1-1; 11 bases fit TRBD1. CDR1 and CDR2 (germline): SGHRS, YFSETQ. The J segment lost 5 bases and the V segment lost 9 bases, leaving 9 bases of the junction unmatched. This CDR3 contains 14 residues. Looking up the rest from reference TRBV5-1 and TRBJ1-1 gives the full variable domain: KAGVTQTPRYLIKTRGQQVTLSCSPISGHRSVSWYQQTPGQGLQFLFEYFSETQRNKGNFPGRFSGRQFSNSRSEMNVSTLELGDSALYLCATGGGQGGTEAFFGQGTRLTVV.

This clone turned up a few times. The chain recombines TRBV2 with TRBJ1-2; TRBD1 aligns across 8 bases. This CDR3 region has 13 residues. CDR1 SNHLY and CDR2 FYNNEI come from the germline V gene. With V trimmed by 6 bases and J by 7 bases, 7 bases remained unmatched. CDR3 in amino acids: CASRLDRDGGYTF. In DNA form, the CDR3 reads TGTGCCAGCAGGTTGGACAGGGACGGTGGCTACACCTTC.

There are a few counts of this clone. CDR3 in amino acids: CASSLSARRYNSPLHF. CDR3 in DNA: TGTGCCAGCAGTTTAAGCGCCAGACGATATAATTCACCCCTCCACTTT. The chain is built from TRBV28 and TRBJ1-6, with D uncertain. Between the trimmed V and J ends, which lost 2 bases and 4 bases, there was a span of 12 bases. Germline V gene lookup returns CDR1 MDHEN and CDR2 SYDVKM. The CDR3 is made up of 16 amino acids.

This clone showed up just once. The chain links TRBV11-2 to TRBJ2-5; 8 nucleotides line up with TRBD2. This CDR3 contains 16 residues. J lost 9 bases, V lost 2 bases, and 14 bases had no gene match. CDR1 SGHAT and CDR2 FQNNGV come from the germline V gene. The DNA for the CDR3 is TGTGCCAGCAGCTTAATAGTAGCGGGGCCCCGTAGAGCCCAGTACTTC. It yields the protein CASSLIVAGPRRAQYF.

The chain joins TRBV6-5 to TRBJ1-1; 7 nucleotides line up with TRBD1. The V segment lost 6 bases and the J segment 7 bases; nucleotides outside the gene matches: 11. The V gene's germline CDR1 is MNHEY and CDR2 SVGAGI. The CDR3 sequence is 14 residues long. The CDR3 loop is CASSRDRVVGEAFF. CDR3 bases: TGTGCCAGCAGCCGCGACAGGGTGGTTGGTGAAGCTTTCTTT.

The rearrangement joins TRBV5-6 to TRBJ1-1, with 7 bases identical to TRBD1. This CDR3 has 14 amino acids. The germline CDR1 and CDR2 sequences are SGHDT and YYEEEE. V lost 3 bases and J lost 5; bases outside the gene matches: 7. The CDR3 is CASSWTGRETEAFF. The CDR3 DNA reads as TGTGCCAGCAGCTGGACAGGAAGGGAAACTGAAGCTTTCTTT.

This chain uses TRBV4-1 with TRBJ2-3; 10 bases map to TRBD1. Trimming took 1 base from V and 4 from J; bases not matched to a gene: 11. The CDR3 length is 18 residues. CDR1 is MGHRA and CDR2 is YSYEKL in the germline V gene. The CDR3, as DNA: TGCGCCAGCAGCCAAGGACAGGGGGCGCAGGGGTTCGCAGATACGCAGTATTTT. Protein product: CASSQGQGAQGFADTQYF.

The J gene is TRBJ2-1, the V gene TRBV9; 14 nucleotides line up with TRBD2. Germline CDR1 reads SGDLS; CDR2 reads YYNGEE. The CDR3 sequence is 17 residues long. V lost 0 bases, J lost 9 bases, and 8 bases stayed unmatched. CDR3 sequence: CASSVVFGTSGGSEQFF. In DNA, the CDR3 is TGTGCCAGCAGCGTAGTTTTTGGGACTAGCGGGGGAAGTGAGCAGTTCTTC.

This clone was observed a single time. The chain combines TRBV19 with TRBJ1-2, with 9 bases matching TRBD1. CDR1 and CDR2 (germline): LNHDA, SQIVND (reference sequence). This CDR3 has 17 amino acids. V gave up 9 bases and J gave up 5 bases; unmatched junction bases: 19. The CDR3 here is CASPLRDREVGEYGYTF. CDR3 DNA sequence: TGTGCCAGCCCACTCCGGGACAGGGAGGTCGGTGAATATGGCTACACCTTC.

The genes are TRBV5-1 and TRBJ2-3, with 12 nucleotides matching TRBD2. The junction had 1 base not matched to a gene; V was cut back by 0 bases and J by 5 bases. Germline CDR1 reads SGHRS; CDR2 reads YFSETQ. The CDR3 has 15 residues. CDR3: CASSLGTSGVDTQYF. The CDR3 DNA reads TGCGCCAGCAGCTTGGGGACTAGCGGGGTAGATACGCAGTATTTT.

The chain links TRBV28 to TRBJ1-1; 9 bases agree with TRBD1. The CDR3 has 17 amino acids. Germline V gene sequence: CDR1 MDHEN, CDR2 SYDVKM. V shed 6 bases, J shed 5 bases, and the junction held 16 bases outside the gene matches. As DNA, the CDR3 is TGTGCCAGCAGCCCCACAGGGGGCGCGGGGCGTAGGACTGAAGCTTTCTTT. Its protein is CASSPTGGAGRRTEAFF.